The 16 T cell receptor beta chains listed next were all sequenced from one sample in a study of T cells in Graves' hyperthyroidism and ophthalmopathy. TCR beta CDR3 regions were amplified from RNA. The HTBI set primed first-round TCR CDR3 RT-PCR. TCRdb re-analysed the multiplex PCR reads in MiXCR, keeping a single row per CDR3 protein. This sample carries under 550,000 distinct CDR3 sequences, roughly 13% of them seen once, and the ten largest clones take approximately 5.3%. Sequencing used blood. The receptors here all came from a woman aged 18-35 years with Graves' hyperthyroidism.

This clonotype appeared a few times. The V and J genes are TRBV27 and TRBJ2-7; D tentatively reads TRBD1 or TRBD2 (5 bases each). V shed 3 bases and J shed 2 bases, with 14 bases lying between them. This CDR3 has 15 residues. From germline, CDR1 is MNHEY and CDR2 SMNVEV (reference sequence). CDR3 in DNA: TGTGCCAGCAGTTTCTTTTGGGACGGTCCCTACGAGCAGTACTTC. This translates into CASSFFWDGPYEQYF.

This sequence joins TRBV4-3 and TRBJ1-4, with 8 positions matching TRBD1. J was trimmed by 6 bases and V by 4 bases; bases with no gene match: 10. The CDR3 has 16 residues. In germline, CDR1 is LGHNA, CDR2 YSLEER. CDR3 amino acids: CASSPKSSRGHEKLFF. The CDR3 bases are TGCGCCAGCAGCCCTAAGAGTTCCAGGGGGCATGAAAAACTGTTTTTT.

This clonotype has at least ten counts. The J gene is TRBJ1-2, the V gene TRBV27, with TRBD1 matching 10 bases. The CDR3 runs 17 residues. The J segment lost 8 bases and the V segment lost 0 bases, leaving 12 bases of the junction unmatched. Looked up from germline, CDR1 is MNHEY and CDR2 is SMNVEV (reference sequence). This chain's CDR3 is CASSLSGDRGFSGGYTF. DNA for the CDR3: TGTGCCAGCAGTTTATCGGGGGACAGGGGATTTTCAGGAGGCTACACCTTC.

This clonotype was detected many times. The chain combines TRBV28 with TRBJ2-3, with 7 bases aligning to TRBD1. V dropped 6 bases and J dropped 2; count of bases not matched to a gene: 11. From germline, CDR1 is MDHEN and CDR2 SYDVKM. The CDR3 covers 16 residues. CDR3 sequence (DNA): TGTGCCAGCAGCTCCCTCGGGGACAGCCTCACAGATACGCAGTATTTT. Amino acids: CASSSLGDSLTDTQYF. The full variable domain, with the rest looked up from reference TRBV28 and TRBJ2-3, is DVKVTQSSRYLVKRTGEKVFLECVQDMDHENMFWYRQDPGLGLRLIYFSYDVKMKEKGDIPEGYSVSREKKERFSLILESASTNQTSMYLCASSSLGDSLTDTQYFGPGTRLTVL.

In this sample, this clonotype turned up many times. CDR3 amino acids: CASSLMGREEETQYF. Written as DNA, the CDR3 is TGTGCCAGCAGCTTGATGGGGAGGGAGGAGGAGACCCAGTACTTC. This chain links TRBV7-2 with TRBJ2-5, with TRBD2 matching over 7 bases. Germline V gives CDR1 SGHTA, CDR2 FQGNSA. The CDR3 covers 15 residues. Unmatched junction bases numbered 9, after V lost 3 bases and J lost 5 bases. Filled out from reference TRBV7-2 and TRBJ2-5, the complete variable domain reads GAGVSQSPSNKVTEKGKDVELRCDPISGHTALYWYRQSLGQGLEFLIYFQGNSAPDKSGLPSDRFSAERTGGSVSTLTIQRTQQEDSAVYLCASSLMGREEETQYFGPGTRLLVL.

The chain combines TRBV29-1 with TRBJ1-2; D is undetermined. Trimming took 4 bases from V and 1 from J, leaving 10 bases between them. Germline V gene data show CDR1 as SQVTM and CDR2 as ANQGSEA. This CDR3 has 13 amino acids. The CDR3, as DNA: TGCAGCGTTGTCACGTTCAGTAACTATGGCTACACCTTC. Translating it yields CSVVTFSNYGYTF.

This clonotype was detected ten times or more. The chain has TRBV12-3 or TRBV12-4 and TRBJ2-7, with D perhaps matching TRBD1 (5 bases). The CDR3 loop spans 15 amino acids. V lost 6 bases to trimming and J lost 2 bases, with 17 bases between them. The CDR3 nucleotides read TGTGCCAGCAGAGTGGGGCGCCAGCGAGCCTACGAGCAGTACTTC. Residues: CASRVGRQRAYEQYF.

This clonotype was observed at least ten times. The V and J genes are TRBV15 and TRBJ2-3; D unclear. V lost 0 bases, J lost 3 bases, and 7 bases lay in between. The CDR3 totals 14 residues. Germline assignment: CDR1 LNHNV and CDR2 YYDKDF (reference sequence). The CDR3 DNA reads as TGTGCCACCAGCAGAGAGTCACGGACAGATACGCAGTATTTT. Translation gives CATSRESRTDTQYF.

This chain joins TRBV19 and TRBJ2-2, with 7 bases that match TRBD1. The trim removed 7 bases at V and 4 bases at J, leaving 12 bases unmatched. CDR1 LNHDA and CDR2 SQIVND come from the germline V gene (reference sequence). CDR3 size: 16 residues. CDR3 loop: CASNNRGLGVTGELFF. In DNA form, the CDR3 reads TGTGCCAGTAACAATAGGGGGCTGGGGGTCACCGGGGAGCTGTTTTTT.

This clonotype was found many times. The chain is built from TRBV7-6 and TRBJ2-1, with a tentative D call TRBD2 (6 bases). V lost 3 bases, J lost 4 bases, and 13 bases lay in between. The CDR3 length is 15 residues. The germline gives CDR1 SGHVS, CDR2 FNYEAQ. The CDR3 coding sequence is TGTGCCAGCAGCTTTGGCGGGACCAGATACAATGAGCAGTTCTTC. It specifies CASSFGGTRYNEQFF.

CDR3 DNA: TGTGCCAGCAGGCGCCGGGACAGGGGTGGGGGCTACACCTTC. It translates to CASRRRDRGGGYTF. The rearrangement links TRBV3-1 to TRBJ1-2, with 10 bases lining up with TRBD1. CDR3 length equals 14 residues. V lost 6 bases and J lost 8; bases outside the gene matches: 9. CDR1 and CDR2 (germline): LGHDT, YNNKEL (reference sequence).

The chain uses TRBV2 and TRBJ2-7, with D tentatively TRBD1 or TRBD2 (5 bases each). Germline CDR1 is SNHLY and CDR2 is FYNNEI. The ends were cut back, 5 bases at V and 2 bases at J, with 13 bases in the middle. The CDR3 loop spans 14 amino acids. This CDR3 reads CASSTGRRPYEQYF. CDR3 in DNA: TGTGCCAGCAGTACGGGACGCCGCCCCTACGAGCAGTACTTC.

This clonotype appeared a few times. The gene calls are TRBV20-1 and TRBJ1-2; D is unclear. This CDR3 comprises 13 residues. Germline V gene lookup returns CDR1 DFQATT and CDR2 SNEGSKA (reference sequence). V was clipped by 4 bases and J by 3 bases, with 12 bases between them. CDR3: CSAMGGGDYGYTF. As DNA, the CDR3 is TGCAGTGCTATGGGAGGTGGTGACTATGGCTACACCTTC.

This clonotype was detected many times. The rearrangement uses TRBV12-3 or TRBV12-4 and TRBJ1-5; tentative D call: TRBD1 (5 bases). Between the trimmed V and J ends, which lost 7 bases and 6 bases, there was a span of 13 bases. This CDR3 region has 13 residues. The CDR3 region has the DNA TGTGCCAGCACCCTGGGGGGTTCTCAGCCCCAGCATTTT. This translates into CASTLGGSQPQHF.

This clonotype was counted at least ten times. The chain uses TRBV29-1 and TRBJ2-7; TRBD1 agrees at 10 bases. Germline CDR1 is SQVTM and CDR2 is ANQGSEA. V shed 5 bases and J 2 bases; nucleotides not matched to a gene: 3. The CDR3 loop spans 13 amino acids. CDR3: CSVPGTGAYEQYF. The CDR3 DNA follows: TGCAGCGTTCCCGGGACAGGGGCCTACGAGCAGTACTTC.

This clonotype was seen repeatedly, ten times or more. This chain links TRBV5-1 with TRBJ2-1; 8 bases align to TRBD2. The CDR3 extends over 14 amino acids. CDR1 is SGHRS, CDR2 YFSETQ, per germline. The V segment lost 4 bases and the J segment 8 bases; nucleotides outside the gene matches: 8. The DNA for the CDR3 is TGCGCCAGCAGCCGAGCGGGAGTAAGGGATGAGCAGTTCTTC. As protein: CASSRAGVRDEQFF. The whole variable domain, filled in from reference TRBV5-1 and TRBJ2-1, reads KAGVTQTPRYLIKTRGQQVTLSCSPISGHRSVSWYQQTPGQGLQFLFEYFSETQRNKGNFPGRFSGRQFSNSRSEMNVSTLELGDSALYLCASSRAGVRDEQFFGPGTRLTVL.